The sequence of this TCR beta chain was determined in a study of TIL therapy for anti-PD-1-resistant metastatic lung cancer. Study details: Most patients had lung adenocarcinoma; a handful of tumors were EGFR-mutant, two ALK-rearranged; half smoked currently or formerly.

V lost 4 bases, J lost 4 bases, and 19 bases stayed unmatched. Germline V lookup: CDR1 LGHNA, CDR2 YSLEER. This CDR3 has 20 amino acids. Time point described: pre-treatment sample, taken before nivolumab and TIL therapy. Pleural nodules or supraclavicular lymph nodes made up most of the excised metastases sampled. Progressing patients received lymphodepletion, expanded TIL infusion and IL-2. This was the immunoSEQ v3 assay. TCRdb's copy holds only in-frame clones and misses some; the assay was immunoSEQ multiplex PCR. The table shows roughly 92,000 clones, with about three fifths occurring only once. The V and J genes are TRBV4-3 and TRBJ2-1; TRBD1 agrees at 10 bases. Source: tumor tissue, taken at baseline. The sequence came from a person aged 25 to 79 with non-small cell lung cancer. The CDR3, as DNA: TGCGCCAGCAGCCCGCATTGGGGACAGGGGTATTCTAGCGAGTACAATGAGCAGTTCTTC. Translating it yields CASSPHWGQGYSSEYNEQFF.